There are a few counts of the clone carrying this T cell receptor (beta chain). Its antigen is undetermined. These data belong to a study of CD8 T cells in ankylosing spondylitis. Deletions cut 0 bases from V and 0 bases from J, with 14 bases between. This CDR3 has 17 residues. Per the germline V gene, CDR1 is SGDLS and CDR2 is YYNGEE. Using quantitative 5'-RACE with molecular barcodes, the authors made TCR beta libraries. TCRdb fed the 5' RACE reads into MiXCR, producing one record per CDR3 protein. The sample holds some 840,000 distinct CDR3 sequences; about an eighth are singletons and the top ten take less than 0.65%. Study-wide results and caveats: For ankylosing spondylitis blood, a TCR beta motif of 7 or 8 highly homologous variants appeared characteristic. Relatively rare in peripheral blood, disease-linked clones were also CD8+.

Sequencing used blood, either unsorted or a sorted T cell fraction (not recorded which). The TCR comes from a male donor with ankylosing spondylitis. This sequence joins TRBV9 and TRBJ2-3; D is undetermined. The CDR3 sequence: CASSVGERSPSTDTQYF. The CDR3 DNA follows: TGTGCCAGCAGCGTAGGTGAGAGATCACCTAGCACAGATACGCAGTATTTT. Supplemented by reference TRBV9 and TRBJ2-3, the full variable domain reads DSGVTQTPKHLITATGQRVTLRCSPRSGDLSVYWYQQSLDQGLQFLIQYYNGEERAKGNILERFSAQQFPDLHSELNLSSLELGDSALYFCASSVGERSPSTDTQYFGPGTRLTVL.